This TCR beta chain was observed in a study of T cell responses to AZD1222 COVID-19 vaccine. Using immunoSEQ multiplex PCR, the repertoire was profiled, and TCRdb retains in-frame clones only, with some absent. The table has over 100,000 clones, 80% to 90% seen once. Germline CDR1 and CDR2: SGHRS and YFSETQ. V was pared by 5 bases and J by 6 bases, with 8 bases of the junction left unmatched. The length of the CDR3 is 14 residues. The V and J genes are TRBV5-1 and TRBJ2-3; TRBD2 agrees at 8 bases. The sequences come from peripheral blood, collected on day 0 of AZD1222 vaccination. The TCR originated in an adult in good health. The CDR3 spells CASRVSGVVDTQYF. The CDR3 bases are TGCGCCAGCAGAGTTAGCGGGGTCGTTGATACGCAGTATTTT.